The entry below gives a single TCR beta chain sequence along with its context. Its antigen is still unknown. Little can be read into the size of this beta chain, an off-target read in a library designed for alpha chains. Sample time point: sample taken at primary tumor resection. Whole RNA from tumor, nontumor lung or frozen PBMC was sequenced unsorted. A total of around 76 untreated early-stage non-small cell lung cancer patients served as donors. Carried by each TCR cDNA molecule was a unique molecular identifier. One entry per CDR3 protein, called by TCRdb with MiXCR from the 5' RACE reads. Of about 1,100 distinct CDR3 sequences listed, about 46% are singletons. The source of the sample is a study of spatial heterogeneity in lung cancer. Study-level points and caveats: Compared with follow-up, resection was when ubiquitous expanded tumor TCRs appeared in blood more.

There are 13 residues in the CDR3. V was clipped by 8 bases and J by 3 bases; unmatched bases: 4. Germline lookup yields CDR1 SGHNT and CDR2 YENEEA. The chain uses TRBV11-3 and TRBJ2-5, with 9 nucleotides matching TRBD1. The sample consisted of PBMCs, taken at surgery. The origin of this receptor is a male donor with early-stage non-small cell lung cancer. As DNA, the CDR3 is TGTGCCAGCCAGAGGGACAGGGAAGAGACCCAGTACTTC. It specifies CASQRDREETQYF.